The 4 T cell receptor beta chains below all came from one sample that was sequenced in a study of blood T cell repertoires in COVID-19 (dated by TCRdb to 2020 to 2021). Libraries came from the immunoSEQ multiplex PCR assay. TCRdb mirrors the immuneACCESS table, restricted to in-frame sequences. Some clones are absent from its copies; in checked studies, under half trace to an unresolved V gene, and the reason for the others is unknown. The sample has a few hundred thousand clones on record, roughly 80% of them singletons. The ten most abundant clones make up about 5% of the sample. The sample taken for sequencing was PBMCs or T cells enriched from blood (not recorded which). These TCRs come from a man aged 40-49 years who had been exposed to COVID-19.

The chain combines TRBV18 with TRBJ1-1, with a weak D call TRBD1 (5 bases). The length of the CDR3 is 13 residues. Trimming pared 4 bases from V and 9 bases from J, leaving 15 bases between. Germline V lookup: CDR1 KGHSH, CDR2 LQKENI. The CDR3 nucleotides read TGTGCCAGCTCACAATCCGGCAGGGATCAAGCTTTCTTT. It specifies CASSQSGRDQAFF. The whole variable domain, filled in from reference TRBV18 and TRBJ1-1, reads NAGVMQNPRHLVRRRGQEARLRCSPMKGHSHVYWYRQLPEEGLKFMVYLQKENIIDESGMPKERFSAEFPKEGPSILRIQQVVRGDSAAYFCASSQSGRDQAFFGQGTRLTVV.

The chain couples TRBV13 to TRBJ1-1; D not resolved. V was pared by 4 bases and J by 5 bases, with 20 bases between. This CDR3 is 16 amino acids long. The germline CDR1 and CDR2 sequences are PRHDT and FYEKMQ (reference sequence). CDR3 in DNA: TGTGCCAGCAGCTCCTCGACGGGTTCGTGGGTAACTGAAGCTTTCTTT. It yields the protein CASSSSTGSWVTEAFF.

J is TRBJ2-1 and V is TRBV7-9; D possibly corresponds to TRBD2 (6 bases). The CDR3 consists of 18 residues. Per the germline V gene, CDR1 is SEHNR and CDR2 is FQNEAQ (reference sequence). V was cut by 1 base and J by 2 bases, with 18 bases left in between. Here the CDR3 reads CASSLDRLALIPYNEQFF. The CDR3 bases are TGTGCCAGCAGCTTAGATCGTCTAGCGCTTATTCCCTACAATGAGCAGTTCTTC.

In this sample, this clone turned up a few times. V usage is TRBV5-4 and J usage is TRBJ2-1; 15 bases line up with TRBD2. This CDR3 is built from 19 residues. The V and J ends lost 0 bases and 0 bases, in that order; junction bases with no gene match: 4. Germline-derived CDR1 and CDR2 are SGHNT and YYREEE (reference sequence). Written as DNA, the CDR3 is TGTGCCAGCAGCTTGGCGGGACTAGCGGGAGGTGGCTCCTACAATGAGCAGTTCTTC. This gives the protein CASSLAGLAGGGSYNEQFF.